This T cell receptor (beta chain) comes out of a study of blood T cells in healthy people across ages. This clonotype has more than one count but fewer than ten. The CDR3 spans 16 residues. Trimming took off 0 bases at V and 2 bases at J, with 14 bases between the two ends. Germline values: CDR1 SGDLS, CDR2 YYNGEE. Combining a sample-barcoded 5' primer with a J-beta primer mix, a second PCR ran for 7 to 11 cycles. Each CDR3 protein is one row after TCRdb ran MiXCR on the 5' RACE reads. The table has over 950,000 distinct CDR3 sequences, 30% to 40% seen once; the top ten hold roughly 13%. This chain links TRBV9 with TRBJ1-2; weak D call: TRBD1 (5 bases). Sequences were obtained from blood. This clonotype originated in a man aged 18 to 29 in good health. The CDR3 is CASSVGNGAPNYGYTF. For the CDR3, the DNA is TGTGCCAGCAGCGTAGGGAATGGGGCCCCCAACTATGGCTACACCTTC.